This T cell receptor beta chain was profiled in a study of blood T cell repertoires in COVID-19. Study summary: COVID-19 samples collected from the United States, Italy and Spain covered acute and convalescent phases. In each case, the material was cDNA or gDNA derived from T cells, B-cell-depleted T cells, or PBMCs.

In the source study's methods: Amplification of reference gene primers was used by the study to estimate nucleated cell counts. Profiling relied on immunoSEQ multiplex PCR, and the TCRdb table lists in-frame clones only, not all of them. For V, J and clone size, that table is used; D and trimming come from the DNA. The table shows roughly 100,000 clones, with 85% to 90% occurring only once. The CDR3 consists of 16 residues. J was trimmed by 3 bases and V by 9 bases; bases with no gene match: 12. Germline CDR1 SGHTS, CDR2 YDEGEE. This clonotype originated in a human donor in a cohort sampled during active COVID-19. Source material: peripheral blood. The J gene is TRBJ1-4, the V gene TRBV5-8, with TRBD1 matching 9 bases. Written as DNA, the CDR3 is TGTGCCACGAGCCACAGGGGGCTCGCCTCTAATGAAAAACTGTTTTTT. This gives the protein CATSHRGLASNEKLFF.